This T cell receptor (beta chain) is drawn from a study of identical twins. Study conclusions and caveats: The authors drew conclusions from cross-sectional statistical analysis rather than following the same donors.

Details on this clonotype: The antigen is undetermined.

Trimming took 2 bases from V and 1 from J, leaving 12 bases between them. This CDR3 has 17 amino acids. Germline V gene data show CDR1 as LGHDT and CDR2 as YNNKEL (reference sequence). Template switching, a step in the protocol, added a universal primer site, and cDNA carried unique molecular identifiers. One entry per CDR3 protein, called by TCRdb with MiXCR from the 5' RACE reads. The sample has around 370,000 distinct CDR3 sequences; approximately 9.1% are singletons. Each donor (without exception) was a healthy Caucasian. The sample consisted of naive T cells sorted from blood. The clonotype originates from a woman in her forties or fifties in good health. The rearrangement joins TRBV3-1 to TRBJ2-6; D is unresolved. The chain's CDR3 is CASSQQHPASGANVLTF. The CDR3 DNA reads TGTGCCAGCAGCCAACAACACCCTGCGTCTGGGGCCAACGTCCTGACTTTC.